The sequence of this T cell receptor (beta chain) was determined in a study of blood T cell repertoires in COVID-19 (dated by TCRdb to about 2020). Context from the whole study: Collaborator samples came from the United States, Italy and Spain and covered acute and convalescent phases of COVID-19. Samples came from the ongoing ImmuneRACE study (first 160 participants) plus 1,254 subjects from 6 global collaborators. Where available, HLA class I and class II types were taken from metadata supplied by the sample provider and were not determined by assay-based typing. The repertoires were released in a freely available public database meant as a resource for research on the immune response to SARS-CoV-2. Deeply sampled blood TCRbeta repertoires from subjects exposed to, actively infected with, or recovered from COVID-19 were included in the dataset. Nearly every sample came with metadata listing a de-identified subject ID, COVID-19 status, age in years and sex. The prospective study material was composed of cDNA or gDNA derived from T cells, B-cell-depleted T cells, or PBMCs. Overall study outcomes, separate from this receptor: Clinical and demographic metadata were provided uncurated, with the amount varying by source and participant.

Notes on this clone: No cognate antigen has been identified for it. There are no base qualities to consult, and no much larger clone falls within one base.

Another Seattle source contributed samples from volunteer blood donors who had recovered from COVID-19. Whole blood was collected in K2EDTA tubes by collaborating institutions according to the institutions' own protocols. For TCRbeta analysis, collaborators shipped samples as frozen whole blood, isolated PBMCs, or DNA extracted from either of those sample types. TCRbeta CDR3 regions were amplified from genomic DNA by means of the immunoSEQ Assay, a bias-controlled multiplex PCR. On the authors' methods: The number of nucleated cells in each sample was estimated from the amplification of reference gene primers within the assay. To quantify the absolute abundance of each unique TCRbeta CDR3 rearrangement, sequence reads were collapsed and filtered. For each sample, productive Simpson clonality was calculated by taking the square root of Simpson's diversity index across productive rearrangements. Held by TCRdb, this immuneACCESS table contains in-frame sequences only and omits some clones. Under half of the omission traces to an unresolved V gene where checked; the cause of the rest is unknown. For V, J and clone size, that table is used; D and trimming come from the DNA. The sample yields more than 250,000 clones; approximately 88% were counted once. Of the sample, 5% to 7% falls within the top ten clones.

The specimen sequenced was peripheral blood. The receptor was isolated from a man younger than 35 who had recovered from COVID-19.

The DNA sequence is given as TGTGCCAGCTCACCCCTCAATCTCAGGAGGACAGGGGCTACTGAAGCTTTCTTT. Translation gives CASSPLNLRRTGATEAFF. This receptor chain uses TRBV18 and TRBJ1-1; a stretch of 9 junction bases matches TRBD1. Via the germline V gene, CDR1 is KGHSH and CDR2 LQKENI. The junction shows trimming of 3 bases on V and 5 bases on J, and the gene matches do not reach 16 bases of it. Including cysteine and phenylalanine, the CDR3 has 18 amino acids. Of all the DNA, just the CDR3 is kept, 54 bases in frame from base 1.